A single sample gave rise to the 3 T cell receptor beta chains below, sequenced in a study of a mutant IDH1 vaccine in newly diagnosed glioma. Method: immunoSEQ multiplex PCR; TCRdb's copy keeps in-frame clones and lacks some. Of 110,000 or so clones in the sample, almost 90% were seen once. Their target antigens are unknown. The time point was: week 11, during vaccination. Doses comprised 300 ug of mutant IDH1 20-mer peptide each, plus topical imiquimod. The sample was PBMCs, taken from a glioma patient whose treatment included an IDH1 peptide vaccine. All receptors derive from a woman aged 45-59 years with glioma.

The chain recombines TRBV6-5 with TRBJ2-2; 9 bases match TRBD2. The CDR3 covers 16 residues. With V trimmed by 4 bases and J by 0 bases, 3 bases remained unmatched. Looked up from germline, CDR1 is MNHEY and CDR2 is SVGAGI. CDR3 DNA: TGTGCCAGCAGTTTGGCTAGCGGGGCGAACACCGGGGAGCTGTTTTTT. It translates to CASSLASGANTGELFF.

This rearrangement joins TRBV14 to TRBJ2-5; 7 bases match TRBD1. Germline assignment: CDR1 SGHDN and CDR2 FVKESK. The CDR3 covers 14 residues. V shed 5 bases, J shed 1 base, and the junction held 4 bases outside the gene matches. The CDR3 here is CASSETGFQETQYF. CDR3 sequence (DNA): TGTGCCAGCAGCGAGACAGGGTTCCAAGAGACCCAGTACTTC.

This sequence joins TRBV4-2 and TRBJ2-1, with D possibly TRBD2 on 6 matching bases. Germline CDR1 and CDR2: LGHNA and YNFKEQ. The CDR3 totals 15 residues. V was clipped by 4 bases and J by 3 bases, with 13 bases between them. In nucleotides, the CDR3 is TGTGCCAGCAGCCGACCTAGCGATTTCTACAATGAGCAGTTCTTC. Translating gives CASSRPSDFYNEQFF.